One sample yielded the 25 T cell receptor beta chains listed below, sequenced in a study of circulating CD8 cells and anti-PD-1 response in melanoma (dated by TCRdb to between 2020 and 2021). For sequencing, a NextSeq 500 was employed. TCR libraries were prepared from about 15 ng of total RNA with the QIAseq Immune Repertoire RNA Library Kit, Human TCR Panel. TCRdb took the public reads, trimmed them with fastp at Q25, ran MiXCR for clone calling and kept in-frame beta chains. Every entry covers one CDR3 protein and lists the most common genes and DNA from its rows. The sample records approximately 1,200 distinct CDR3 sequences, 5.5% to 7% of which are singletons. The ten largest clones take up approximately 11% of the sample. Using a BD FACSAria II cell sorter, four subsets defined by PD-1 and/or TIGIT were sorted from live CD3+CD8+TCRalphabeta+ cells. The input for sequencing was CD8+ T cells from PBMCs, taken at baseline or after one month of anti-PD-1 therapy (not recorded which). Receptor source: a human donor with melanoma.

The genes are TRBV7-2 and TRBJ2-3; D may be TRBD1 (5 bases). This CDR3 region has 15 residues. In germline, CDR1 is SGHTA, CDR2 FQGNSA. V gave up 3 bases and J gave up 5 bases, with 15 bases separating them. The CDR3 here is CASSFLVGAVDTQYF. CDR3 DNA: TGTGCCAGCAGCTTTCTTGTTGGGGCCGTAGATACGCAGTATTTT.

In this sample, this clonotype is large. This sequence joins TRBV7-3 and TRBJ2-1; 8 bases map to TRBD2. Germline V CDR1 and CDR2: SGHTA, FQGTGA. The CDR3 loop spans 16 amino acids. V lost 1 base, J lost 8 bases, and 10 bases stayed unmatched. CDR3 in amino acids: CASSLNGGGPYDEQFF. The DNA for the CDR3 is TGTGCCAGCAGCTTAAACGGCGGGGGGCCGTACGATGAGCAGTTCTTC.

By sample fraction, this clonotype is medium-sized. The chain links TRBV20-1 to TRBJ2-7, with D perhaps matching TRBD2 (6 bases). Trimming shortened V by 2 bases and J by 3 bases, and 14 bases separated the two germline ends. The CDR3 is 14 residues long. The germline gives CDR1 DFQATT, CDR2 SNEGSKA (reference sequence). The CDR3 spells CSARLGLDYYEQYF. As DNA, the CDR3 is TGCAGTGCTAGATTGGGACTCGATTACTACGAGCAGTACTTC.

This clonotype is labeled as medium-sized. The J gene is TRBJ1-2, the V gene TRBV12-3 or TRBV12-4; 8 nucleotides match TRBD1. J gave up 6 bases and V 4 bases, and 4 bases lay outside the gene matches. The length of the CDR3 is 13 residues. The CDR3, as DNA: TGTGCCAGCAGTTCCGGACAGGGAGATGGCTACACCTTC. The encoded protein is CASSSGQGDGYTF.

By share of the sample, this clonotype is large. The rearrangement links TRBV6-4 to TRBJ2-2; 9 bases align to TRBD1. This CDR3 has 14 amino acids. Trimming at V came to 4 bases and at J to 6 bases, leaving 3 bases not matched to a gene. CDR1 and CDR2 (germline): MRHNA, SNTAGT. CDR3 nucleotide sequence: TGTGCCAGCAGTGTCGGACAGGGGCCCGGGGAGCTGTTTTTT. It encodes CASSVGQGPGELFF.

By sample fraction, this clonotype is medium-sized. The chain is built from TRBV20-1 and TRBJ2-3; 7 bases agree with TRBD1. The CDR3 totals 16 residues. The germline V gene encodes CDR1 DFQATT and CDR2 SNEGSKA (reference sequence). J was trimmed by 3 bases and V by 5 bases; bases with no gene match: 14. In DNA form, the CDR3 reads TGCAGTGCTCCCGACAGGGAAGGATTATGGACAGATACGCAGTATTTT. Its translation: CSAPDREGLWTDTQYF.

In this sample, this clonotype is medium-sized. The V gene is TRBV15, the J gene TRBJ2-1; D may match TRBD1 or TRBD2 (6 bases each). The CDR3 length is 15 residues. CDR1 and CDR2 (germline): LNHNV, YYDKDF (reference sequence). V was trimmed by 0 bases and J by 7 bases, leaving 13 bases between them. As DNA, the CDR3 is TGTGCCACCAGCAGAGATTCTGTAGGGGGGAATGAGCAGTTCTTC. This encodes CATSRDSVGGNEQFF. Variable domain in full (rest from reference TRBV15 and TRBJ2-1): DAMVIQNPRYQVTQFGKPVTLSCSQTLNHNVMYWYQQKSSQAPKLLFHYYDKDFNNEADTPDNFQSRRPNTSFCFLDIRSPGLGDTAMYLCATSRDSVGGNEQFFGPGTRLTVL.

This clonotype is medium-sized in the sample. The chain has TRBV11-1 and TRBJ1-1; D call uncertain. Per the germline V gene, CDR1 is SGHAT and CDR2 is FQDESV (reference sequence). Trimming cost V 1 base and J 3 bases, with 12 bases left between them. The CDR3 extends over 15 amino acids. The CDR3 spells CASSLGTRRDTEAFF. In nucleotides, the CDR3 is TGTGCCAGCAGCTTAGGGACCCGGCGGGACACTGAAGCTTTCTTT.

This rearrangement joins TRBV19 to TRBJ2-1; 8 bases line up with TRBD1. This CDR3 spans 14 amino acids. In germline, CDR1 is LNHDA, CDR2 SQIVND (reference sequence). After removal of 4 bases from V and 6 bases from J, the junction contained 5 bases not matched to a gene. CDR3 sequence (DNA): TGTGCCAGTAGTAGCACTGACAGGGGCAATGAGCAGTTCTTC. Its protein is CASSSTDRGNEQFF.

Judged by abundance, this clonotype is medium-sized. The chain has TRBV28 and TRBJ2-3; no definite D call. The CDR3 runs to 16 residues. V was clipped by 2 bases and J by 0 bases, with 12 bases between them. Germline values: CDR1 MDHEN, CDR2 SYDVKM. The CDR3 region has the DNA TGTGCCAGCAGTTTAGTAGGCCCGGGCAGCACAGATACGCAGTATTTT. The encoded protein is CASSLVGPGSTDTQYF.

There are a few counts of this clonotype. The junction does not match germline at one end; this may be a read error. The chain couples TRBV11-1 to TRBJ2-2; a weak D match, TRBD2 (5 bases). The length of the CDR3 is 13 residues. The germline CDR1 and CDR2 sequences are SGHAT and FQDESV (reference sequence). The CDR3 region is CASSHQNTGEPFF. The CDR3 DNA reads TGTGCCAGCAGCCACCAAAACACCGGGGAGCCGTTTTTT.

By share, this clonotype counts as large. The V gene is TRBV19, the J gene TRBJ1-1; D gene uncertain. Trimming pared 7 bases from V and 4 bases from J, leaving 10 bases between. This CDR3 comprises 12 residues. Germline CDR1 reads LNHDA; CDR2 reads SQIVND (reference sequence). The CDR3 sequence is CASIWAGTEAFF. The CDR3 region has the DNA TGTGCCAGTATTTGGGCCGGCACTGAAGCTTTCTTT. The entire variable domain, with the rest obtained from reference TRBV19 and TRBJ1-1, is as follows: DGGITQSPKYLFRKEGQNVTLSCEQNLNHDAMYWYRQDPGQGLRLIYYSQIVNDFQKGDIAEGYSVSREKKESFPLTVTSAQKNPTAFYLCASIWAGTEAFFGQGTRLTVV.

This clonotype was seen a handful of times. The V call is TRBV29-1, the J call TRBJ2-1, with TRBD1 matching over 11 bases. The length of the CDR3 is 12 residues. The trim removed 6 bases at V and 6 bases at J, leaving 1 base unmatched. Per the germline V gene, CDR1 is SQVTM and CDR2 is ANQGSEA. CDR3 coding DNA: TGCAGCGTGGGGACAGGGGGCAATGAGCAGTTCTTC. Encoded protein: CSVGTGGNEQFF.

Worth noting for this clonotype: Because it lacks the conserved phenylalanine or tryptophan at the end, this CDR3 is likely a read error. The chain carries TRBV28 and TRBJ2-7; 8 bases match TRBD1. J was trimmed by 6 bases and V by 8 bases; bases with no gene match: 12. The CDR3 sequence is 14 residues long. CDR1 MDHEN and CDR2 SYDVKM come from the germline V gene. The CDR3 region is CASRAGTGTCEQYI. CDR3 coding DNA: TGTGCCAGCCGGGCCGGGACAGGAACCTGCGAGCAGTACATC.

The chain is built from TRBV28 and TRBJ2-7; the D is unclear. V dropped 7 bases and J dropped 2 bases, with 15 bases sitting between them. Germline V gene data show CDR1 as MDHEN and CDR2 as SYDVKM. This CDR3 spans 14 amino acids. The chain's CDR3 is CASKGVGIAYEQYF. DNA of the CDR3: TGTGCCAGCAAAGGTGTTGGGATCGCCTACGAGCAGTACTTC.

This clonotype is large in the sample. CDR3 coding DNA: TGTGCCAGCAGCCGCGGGGCATTCTCTGGGGCCAACGTCCTGACTTTC. It codes for CASSRGAFSGANVLTF. The chain uses TRBV28 and TRBJ2-6; tentatively, D is TRBD2 (6 bases). CDR3 size: 16 residues. The germline V gene has CDR1 MDHEN and CDR2 SYDVKM. V was trimmed by 6 bases and J by 0 bases, leaving 12 bases between them.

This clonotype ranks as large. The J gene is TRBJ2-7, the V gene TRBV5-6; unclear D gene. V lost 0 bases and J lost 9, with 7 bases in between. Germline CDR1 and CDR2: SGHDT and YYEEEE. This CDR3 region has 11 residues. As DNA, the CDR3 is TGTGCCAGCAGCTTGGACGTAGCGCAGTACTTC. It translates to CASSLDVAQYF.

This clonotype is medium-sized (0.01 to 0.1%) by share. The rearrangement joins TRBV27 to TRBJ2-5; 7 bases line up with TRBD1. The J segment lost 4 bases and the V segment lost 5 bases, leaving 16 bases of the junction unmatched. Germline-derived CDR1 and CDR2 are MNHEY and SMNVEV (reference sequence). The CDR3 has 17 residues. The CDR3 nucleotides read TGTGCCAGCAGTCCTCTTAAGAAGGCGAGGGGGCCAGAGACCCAGTACTTC. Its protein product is CASSPLKKARGPETQYF.

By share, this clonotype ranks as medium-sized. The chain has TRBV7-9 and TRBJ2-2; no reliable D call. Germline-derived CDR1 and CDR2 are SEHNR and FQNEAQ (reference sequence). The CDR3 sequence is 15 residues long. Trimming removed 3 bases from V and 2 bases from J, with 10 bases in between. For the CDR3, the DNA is TGTGCCAGCAGCTTCGCGGCGCCCAACACCGGGGAGCTGTTTTTT. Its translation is CASSFAAPNTGELFF.

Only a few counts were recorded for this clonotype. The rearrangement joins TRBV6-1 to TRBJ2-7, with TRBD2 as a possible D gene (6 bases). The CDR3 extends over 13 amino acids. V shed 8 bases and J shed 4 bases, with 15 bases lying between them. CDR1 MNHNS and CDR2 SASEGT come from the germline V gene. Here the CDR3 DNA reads TGTGCCAGCGGGACTCTCGAGGTATACGAGCAGTACTTC. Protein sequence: CASGTLEVYEQYF.

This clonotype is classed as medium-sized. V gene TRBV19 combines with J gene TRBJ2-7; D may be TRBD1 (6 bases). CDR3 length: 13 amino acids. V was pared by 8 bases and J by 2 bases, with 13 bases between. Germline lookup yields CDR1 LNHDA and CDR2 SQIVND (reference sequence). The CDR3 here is CASGWGPTYEQYF. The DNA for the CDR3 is TGTGCCAGTGGTTGGGGGCCAACCTACGAGCAGTACTTC.

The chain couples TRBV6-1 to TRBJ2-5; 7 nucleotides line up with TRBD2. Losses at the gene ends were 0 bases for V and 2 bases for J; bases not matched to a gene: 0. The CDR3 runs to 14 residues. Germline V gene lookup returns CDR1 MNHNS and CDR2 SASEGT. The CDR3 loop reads CASSEAGGQETQYF. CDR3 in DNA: TGTGCCAGCAGTGAAGCGGGGGGGCAAGAGACCCAGTACTTC.

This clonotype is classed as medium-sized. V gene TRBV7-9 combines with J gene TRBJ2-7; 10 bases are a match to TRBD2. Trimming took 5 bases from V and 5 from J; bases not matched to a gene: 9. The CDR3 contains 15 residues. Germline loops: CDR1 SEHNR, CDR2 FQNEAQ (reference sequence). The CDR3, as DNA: TGTGCCAGCAGCCCGGTGAGCGGGGGGGTGGACGAGCAGTACTTC. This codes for CASSPVSGGVDEQYF. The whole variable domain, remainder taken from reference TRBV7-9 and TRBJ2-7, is DTGVSQNPRHKITKRGQNVTFRCDPISEHNRLYWYRQTLGQGPEFLTYFQNEAQLEKSRLLSDRFSAERPKGSFSTLEIQRTEQGDSAMYLCASSPVSGGVDEQYFGPGTRLTVT.

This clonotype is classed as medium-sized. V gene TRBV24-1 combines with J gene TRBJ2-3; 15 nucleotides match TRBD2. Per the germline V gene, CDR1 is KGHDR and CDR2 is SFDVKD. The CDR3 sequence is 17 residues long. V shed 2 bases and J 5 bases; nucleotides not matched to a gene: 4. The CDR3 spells CATSDWTSGGAGDTQYF. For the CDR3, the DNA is TGTGCCACCAGTGATTGGACTAGCGGGGGGGCCGGAGATACGCAGTATTTT.

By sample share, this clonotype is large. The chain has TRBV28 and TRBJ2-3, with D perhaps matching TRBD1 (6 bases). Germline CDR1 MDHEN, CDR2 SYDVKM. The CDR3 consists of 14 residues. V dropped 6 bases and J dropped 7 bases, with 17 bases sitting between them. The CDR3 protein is CASRDWGTSNTQYF. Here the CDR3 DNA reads TGTGCCAGCAGGGATTGGGGGACATCAAATACGCAGTATTTT.